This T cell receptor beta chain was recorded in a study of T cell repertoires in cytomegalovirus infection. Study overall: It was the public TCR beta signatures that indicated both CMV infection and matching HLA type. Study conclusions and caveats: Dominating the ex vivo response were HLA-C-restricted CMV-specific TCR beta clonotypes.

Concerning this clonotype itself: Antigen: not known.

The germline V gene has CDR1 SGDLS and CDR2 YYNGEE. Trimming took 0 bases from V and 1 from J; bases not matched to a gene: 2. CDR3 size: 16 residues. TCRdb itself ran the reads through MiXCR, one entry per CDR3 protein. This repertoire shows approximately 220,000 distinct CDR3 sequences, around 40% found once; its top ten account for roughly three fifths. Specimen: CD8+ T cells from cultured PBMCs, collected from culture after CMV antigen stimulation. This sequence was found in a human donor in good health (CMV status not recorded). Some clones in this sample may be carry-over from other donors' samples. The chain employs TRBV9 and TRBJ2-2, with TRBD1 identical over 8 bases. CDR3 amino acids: CASSVGQGKNTGELFF. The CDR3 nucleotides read TGTGCCAGCAGCGTAGGACAGGGGAAGAACACCGGGGAGCTGTTTTTT.